Only a few counts were recorded for the clone carrying this TCR beta chain. V was clipped by 1 base and J by 5 bases, with 6 bases between them. The CDR3 covers 13 residues. Per the germline V gene, CDR1 is LNHDA and CDR2 is SQIVND (reference sequence). This table comes from immunoSEQ multiplex PCR, and its TCRdb copy is limited to in-frame clones, with some not included. This sample carries roughly 28,000 clones, roughly 60% of them seen once, and the ten largest clones take 14%. This specimen belongs to a study of cytotoxic CD8 clonotypes in ibrutinib-treated CLL. Study background: Once treatment had gone on for a median of around eleven months, range 6 to 36, response samples were drawn. On average, more than 90,000 productive rearrangements and around 250,000 productive templates per sample.

The V and J genes are TRBV19 and TRBJ2-1; TRBD2 is a possible D gene (5 bases). The source is a human donor with chronic lymphocytic leukemia. Sequenced here: PBMCs, sampled before ibrutinib treatment. In nucleotides, the CDR3 is TGTGCCAGTAGTATAGGAGGGAACAATGAGCAGTTCTTC. Translation: CASSIGGNNEQFF.